This TCR beta chain was captured in a study of CD8 T cells in ankylosing spondylitis. Points on this clonotype: Its antigen is unknown.

Using quantitative 5'-RACE with molecular barcodes, the authors made TCR beta libraries. TCRdb re-called the 5' RACE reads with MiXCR, one entry per CDR3 protein. The repertoire has around 770,000 distinct CDR3 sequences, around 20% of them found once; the top ten carry over 15%. Study-wide findings and caveats: There was a TCR beta motif, made of 7 or 8 highly homologous variants, that appeared characteristic of ankylosing spondylitis blood. Some of these motif variants have turned up before, in reports on reactive arthritis synovial fluid and blood.

J was trimmed by 8 bases and V by 6 bases; bases with no gene match: 8. Germline CDR1 SGHKS, CDR2 YYEKEE (reference sequence). This CDR3 is built from 13 residues. This TCR derives from a male donor with ankylosing spondylitis. Source material: blood, either unsorted or a sorted T cell fraction (not recorded which). The V call is TRBV5-5, the J call TRBJ2-1, with TRBD2 matching over 7 bases. The CDR3 reads CASKRENLDEQFF. The CDR3 DNA sequence: TGTGCCAGCAAGCGGGAAAACTTGGATGAGCAGTTCTTC.